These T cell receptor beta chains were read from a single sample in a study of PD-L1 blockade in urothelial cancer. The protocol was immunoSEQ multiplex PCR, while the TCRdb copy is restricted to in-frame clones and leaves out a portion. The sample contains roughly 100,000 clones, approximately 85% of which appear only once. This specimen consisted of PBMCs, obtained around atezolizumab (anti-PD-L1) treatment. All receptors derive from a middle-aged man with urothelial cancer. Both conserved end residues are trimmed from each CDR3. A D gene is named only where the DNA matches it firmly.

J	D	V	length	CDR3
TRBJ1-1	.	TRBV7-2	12	ASSFSQGNTEAF
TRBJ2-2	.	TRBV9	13	ASSVGGGNSGELF
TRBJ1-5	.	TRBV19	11	ASSKVENQPQH
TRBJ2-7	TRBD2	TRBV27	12	ASSHTSGTYEQY
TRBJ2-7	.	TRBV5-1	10	ASSLDIYEQY
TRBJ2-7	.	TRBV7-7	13	ASSLGAGSAYEQY
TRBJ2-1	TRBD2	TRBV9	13	ASSVVGTTYNEQF
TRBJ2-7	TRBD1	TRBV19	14	ASSSGTGGLLNEQY
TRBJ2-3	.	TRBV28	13	ASSWGGSGTDTQY
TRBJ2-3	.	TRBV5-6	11	ASSLAYTDTQY
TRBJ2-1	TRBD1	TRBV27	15	ASSLLFGERGQDEQF
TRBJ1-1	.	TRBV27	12	ASSFGSGNTEAF
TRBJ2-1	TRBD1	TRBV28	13	ASRTGTGDYNEQF
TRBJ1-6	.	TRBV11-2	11	ASSGLDNSPLH
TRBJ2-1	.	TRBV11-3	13	ASSLGTSSINEQF